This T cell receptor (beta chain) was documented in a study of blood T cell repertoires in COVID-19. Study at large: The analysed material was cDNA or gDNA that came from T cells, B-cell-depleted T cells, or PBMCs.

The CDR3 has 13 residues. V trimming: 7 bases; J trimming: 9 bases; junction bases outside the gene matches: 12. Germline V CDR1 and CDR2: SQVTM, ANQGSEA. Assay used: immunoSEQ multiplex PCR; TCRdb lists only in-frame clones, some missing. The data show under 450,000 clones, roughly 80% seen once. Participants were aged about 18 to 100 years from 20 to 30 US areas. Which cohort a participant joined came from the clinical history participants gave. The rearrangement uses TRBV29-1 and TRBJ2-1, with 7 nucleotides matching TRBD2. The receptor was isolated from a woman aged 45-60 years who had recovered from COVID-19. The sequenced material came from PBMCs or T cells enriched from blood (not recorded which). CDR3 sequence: CSAARDPGGEQFF. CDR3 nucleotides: TGCAGCGCCGCAAGGGACCCGGGGGGTGAGCAGTTCTTC.